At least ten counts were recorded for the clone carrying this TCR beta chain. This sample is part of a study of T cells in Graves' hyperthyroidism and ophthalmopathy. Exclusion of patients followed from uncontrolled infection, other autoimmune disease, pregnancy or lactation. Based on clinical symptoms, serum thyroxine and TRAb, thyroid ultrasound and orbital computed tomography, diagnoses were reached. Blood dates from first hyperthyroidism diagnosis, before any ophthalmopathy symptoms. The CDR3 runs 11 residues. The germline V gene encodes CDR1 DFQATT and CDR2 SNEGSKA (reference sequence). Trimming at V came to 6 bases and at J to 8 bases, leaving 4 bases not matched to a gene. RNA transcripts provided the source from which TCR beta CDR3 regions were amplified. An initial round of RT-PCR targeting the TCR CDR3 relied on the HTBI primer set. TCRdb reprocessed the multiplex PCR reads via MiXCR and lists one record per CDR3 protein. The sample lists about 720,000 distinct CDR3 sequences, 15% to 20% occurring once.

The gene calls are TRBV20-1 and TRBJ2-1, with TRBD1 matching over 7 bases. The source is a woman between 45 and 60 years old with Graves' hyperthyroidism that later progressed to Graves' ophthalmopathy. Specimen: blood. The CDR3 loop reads CSANRGHEQFF. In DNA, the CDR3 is TGCAGTGCCAACAGGGGCCATGAGCAGTTCTTC.